This TCR beta chain was obtained from a study of cytomegalovirus exposure and HLA in healthy donors. Study-wide points: In a later analysis, several top co-occurrence clusters appeared linked to parvovirus B19, influenza, CMV and Epstein-Barr virus. Immune exposure was documented only through CMV serostatus. For most TCR sequences rarity was the rule, although some public TCRs occurred in many donors.

In the PCR, 60 Vbeta and 13 Jbeta primers were used. Method: immunoSEQ multiplex PCR; TCRdb's copy keeps in-frame clones and lacks some. The table includes roughly 180,000 clones, approximately 81% detected once. As regards this clone: Antigen: not known.

This sequence originates from a male donor in good health and CMV-seronegative. The sequenced material came from PBMCs.

DNA of the CDR3: TGTGCCAGCAGCTTAGGCGGGACTGGCACAGATACGCAGTATTTT. It yields the protein CASSLGGTGTDTQYF. This sequence joins TRBV7-2 and TRBJ2-3; tentatively, D is TRBD2 (6 bases). The CDR3 runs to 15 residues. In germline, CDR1 is SGHTA, CDR2 FQGNSA. Trimming removed 1 base from V and 1 base from J, with 9 bases in between.